These 9 T cell receptor beta chains originate from one sample sequenced in a study of T cell changes during pregnancy in multiple sclerosis. Method: immunoSEQ multiplex PCR; TCRdb's copy keeps in-frame clones and lacks some. Among approximately 65,000 clones listed, 91% were seen once. The source was CD4+ T cells from peripheral blood mononuclear cells, collected in the first trimester of pregnancy. These receptors all stem from a female donor with multiple sclerosis, enrolled in a pregnancy study.

The chain couples TRBV19 to TRBJ1-5, with D unresolved. CDR3 length: 14 amino acids. Looked up from germline, CDR1 is LNHDA and CDR2 is SQIVND (reference sequence). Trimming left V 8 bases short and J 2 bases short, with 13 bases between. The CDR3 region is CASLEGGRNQPQHF. The CDR3 region has the DNA TGTGCCAGTCTCGAGGGAGGGCGCAATCAGCCCCAGCATTTT. Full variable domain (missing parts from reference TRBV19 and TRBJ1-5): DGGITQSPKYLFRKEGQNVTLSCEQNLNHDAMYWYRQDPGQGLRLIYYSQIVNDFQKGDIAEGYSVSREKKESFPLTVTSAQKNPTAFYLCASLEGGRNQPQHFGDGTRLSIL.

The gene calls are TRBV6-1 and TRBJ2-3, with TRBD1 identical over 7 bases. Losses at the gene ends were 3 bases for V and 3 bases for J; bases not matched to a gene: 9. Per germline, CDR1 MNHNS and CDR2 SASEGT. The CDR3 totals 16 residues. This CDR3 reads CASSDPGTVGTDTQYF. The DNA for the CDR3 is TGTGCCAGCAGTGACCCCGGGACAGTAGGGACAGATACGCAGTATTTT.

The V gene is TRBV7-2, the J gene TRBJ2-7; a possible D gene is TRBD2 (6 bases). Trimming took 3 bases from V and 6 from J, leaving 15 bases between them. Looked up from germline, CDR1 is SGHTA and CDR2 is FQGNSA. This CDR3 has 14 residues. The CDR3 DNA reads TGTGCCAGCAGCTTCGCCGCACCGGGAGCCGAGCAGTACTTC. Its protein product is CASSFAAPGAEQYF.

CDR3 in amino acids: CASSSQHQWSTEAFF. The CDR3 DNA sequence: TGTGCCAGCAGCAGCCAACACCAGTGGAGCACTGAAGCTTTCTTT. The rearrangement links TRBV7-6 to TRBJ1-1, with D hard to call. Trimming left V 5 bases short and J 4 bases short, with 17 bases between. This CDR3 has 15 amino acids. The V gene's germline CDR1 is SGHVS and CDR2 FNYEAQ.

The chain combines TRBV29-1 with TRBJ1-2; 8 nucleotides line up with TRBD1. CDR3 length equals 11 residues. With 7 bases clipped from V and 6 bases from J, the junction kept 4 bases outside the gene matches. Germline values: CDR1 SQVTM, CDR2 ANQGSEA. CDR3 DNA: TGCAGCGAAAACAGGGGGAATGGCTACACCTTC. Translating it yields CSENRGNGYTF.

V is TRBV29-1 and J is TRBJ2-7, with TRBD1 as a possible D gene (5 bases). Per germline, CDR1 SQVTM and CDR2 ANQGSEA. The CDR3 sequence is 10 residues long. V gave up 6 bases and J gave up 5 bases, with 8 bases separating them. The CDR3 DNA follows: TGCAGCGTGCAGGGAAACGAGCAGTACTTC. Residues: CSVQGNEQYF.

V is TRBV2 and J is TRBJ1-4; 7 nucleotides line up with TRBD1. After removal of 1 base from V and 10 bases from J, the junction contained 6 bases not matched to a gene. Germline V CDR1 and CDR2: SNHLY, FYNNEI. The CDR3 consists of 14 residues. CDR3 sequence: CASSEGNRGGKLFF. CDR3 in DNA: TGTGCCAGCAGTGAAGGGAACAGGGGCGGAAAACTGTTTTTT.

The rearrangement joins TRBV6-1 to TRBJ1-5, with TRBD1 matching over 10 bases. The CDR3 sequence is 13 residues long. Looked up from germline, CDR1 is MNHNS and CDR2 is SASEGT. V was clipped by 11 bases and J by 4 bases; unmatched bases: 5. CDR3 sequence: CAGTGALNQPQHF. As DNA, the CDR3 is TGTGCCGGGACAGGGGCCCTAAATCAGCCCCAGCATTTT.

In nucleotides, the CDR3 is TGTGCCAGCAGCCACCGACTAGCGGGGGCCACAGATACGCAGTATTTT. It translates to CASSHRLAGATDTQYF. The chain is built from TRBV5-6 and TRBJ2-3; 12 positions match TRBD2. CDR3 length equals 16 residues. Germline CDR1 SGHDT, CDR2 YYEEEE. V trimming: 4 bases; J trimming: 2 bases; junction bases outside the gene matches: 5.